Each of the 24 T cell receptor beta chains below was sequenced from the same sample in a study of blood T cell repertoires in COVID-19. Repertoires were generated with immunoSEQ multiplex PCR, while TCRdb's copy carries only in-frame clones and drops some. The table has 150,000 to 200,000 clones, more than 75% seen once. Material for sequencing was PBMCs or T cells enriched from blood (not recorded which). These receptors all come from a woman aged 50 to 65 with acute COVID-19.

The chain links TRBV7-2 to TRBJ2-2; TRBD2 aligns across 12 bases. The CDR3 is 16 residues long. Germline V gene sequence: CDR1 SGHTA, CDR2 FQGNSA. V gave up 5 bases and J gave up 7 bases; unmatched junction bases: 8. The CDR3 DNA is TGTGCCAGCAGCAAAATACAGGGACTAGCGGGCGGGGAGCTGTTTTTT. This gives the protein CASSKIQGLAGGELFF.

The table lists this clone with a count of one. The chain carries TRBV7-9 and TRBJ1-5; TRBD1 agrees at 7 bases. The germline CDR1 and CDR2 sequences are SEHNR and FQNEAQ (reference sequence). The CDR3 has 17 amino acids. J lost 4 bases, V lost 1 base, and 10 bases had no gene match. DNA for the CDR3: TGTGCCAGCAGCTTAGGACCCGGACAGGACTCTAATCAGCCCCAGCATTTT. Translating gives CASSLGPGQDSNQPQHF. The full variable domain, rest sourced from reference TRBV7-9 and TRBJ1-5, is DTGVSQNPRHKITKRGQNVTFRCDPISEHNRLYWYRQTLGQGPEFLTYFQNEAQLEKSRLLSDRFSAERPKGSFSTLEIQRTEQGDSAMYLCASSLGPGQDSNQPQHFGDGTRLSIL.

This chain uses TRBV24-1 with TRBJ1-1, with D perhaps matching TRBD1 (6 bases). This CDR3 contains 16 residues. The germline gives CDR1 KGHDR, CDR2 SFDVKD. The ends were cut back, 0 bases at V and 2 bases at J, with 12 bases in the middle. The CDR3: CATSDLSGGLNTEAFF. The CDR3 nucleotides are TGTGCCACCAGTGATTTGTCTGGGGGCCTCAACACTGAAGCTTTCTTT.

The rearrangement uses TRBV6-5 and TRBJ2-1; 9 positions agree with TRBD2. Trimming removed 7 bases from V and 7 bases from J; junction bases left unmatched: 5. Germline V gene data show CDR1 as MNHEY and CDR2 as SVGAGI. The CDR3 has 13 amino acids. The chain's CDR3 is CASNSGGKNEQFF. The CDR3 nucleotides read TGTGCCAGCAACAGCGGGGGGAAGAATGAGCAGTTCTTC.

This clone appeared a single time. The V and J genes are TRBV27 and TRBJ2-7, with 7 bases lining up with TRBD2. CDR3 length: 11 residues. Germline V gene sequence: CDR1 MNHEY, CDR2 SMNVEV (reference sequence). J was trimmed by 6 bases and V by 10 bases; bases with no gene match: 6. In DNA, the CDR3 is TGTGCCACCTCGGGAGGCGGCGAGCAGTACGTC. It specifies CATSGGGEQYV.

The rearrangement uses TRBV7-9 and TRBJ1-4; D is uncertain. This CDR3 is built from 12 residues. Looked up from germline, CDR1 is SEHNR and CDR2 is FQNEAQ (reference sequence). V lost 7 bases and J 7 bases, leaving 10 bases between the germline ends. Written as DNA, the CDR3 is TGTGCCAGCACCACAGCGGCTGAAAAACTGTTTTTT. Translated: CASTTAAEKLFF. Filled out from reference TRBV7-9 and TRBJ1-4, the complete variable domain reads DTGVSQNPRHKITKRGQNVTFRCDPISEHNRLYWYRQTLGQGPEFLTYFQNEAQLEKSRLLSDRFSAERPKGSFSTLEIQRTEQGDSAMYLCASTTAAEKLFFGSGTQLSVL.

The chain's CDR3 is CASSSRGREEKLFF. CDR3 bases: TGCGCCAGCAGCTCCAGGGGGCGAGAAGAAAAACTGTTTTTT. V usage is TRBV5-1 and J usage is TRBJ1-4; TRBD1 agrees at 8 bases. Germline CDR1 is SGHRS and CDR2 is YFSETQ. Unmatched junction bases numbered 6, after V lost 3 bases and J lost 8 bases. This CDR3 is 14 amino acids long.

The chain couples TRBV19 to TRBJ2-5; D gene unclear. This CDR3 region has 13 residues. The V gene's germline CDR1 is LNHDA and CDR2 SQIVND (reference sequence). The V and J ends lost 10 bases and 3 bases respectively, with 15 bases between them. The CDR3 spells CATQAVSKETQYF. As DNA, the CDR3 is TGTGCCACCCAGGCAGTCTCCAAAGAGACCCAGTACTTC. Full variable domain (remainder filled in from reference TRBV19 and TRBJ2-5): DGGITQSPKYLFRKEGQNVTLSCEQNLNHDAMYWYRQDPGQGLRLIYYSQIVNDFQKGDIAEGYSVSREKKESFPLTVTSAQKNPTAFYLCATQAVSKETQYFGPGTRLLVL.

V usage is TRBV4-3 and J usage is TRBJ1-1; 8 nucleotides line up with TRBD1. Germline-derived CDR1 and CDR2 are LGHNA and YSLEER. CDR3 size: 16 residues. Unmatched junction bases numbered 6, after V lost 2 bases and J lost 1 base. CDR3 nucleotide sequence: TGCGCCAGCAGCCAAATGGGGACAGGTTCGAACACTGAAGCTTTCTTT. Protein sequence: CASSQMGTGSNTEAFF.

CDR3 nucleotides: TGTGCCAGCAGCTTACCCGCTGACGCGGACAGGGACGGATCGAACACCGGGGAGCTGTTTTTT. It specifies CASSLPADADRDGSNTGELFF. V usage is TRBV7-8 and J usage is TRBJ2-2; 8 bases fit TRBD1. This CDR3 spans 21 amino acids. Germline V gene data show CDR1 as SGHVS and CDR2 as FQNEAQ. Trimming cost V 2 bases and J 0 bases; bases outside gene matches: 17.

This clone was seen more than once but under ten times. The chain uses TRBV6-5 and TRBJ2-5, with a possible D match to TRBD1 (6 bases). Germline CDR1 and CDR2: MNHEY and SVGAGI. The CDR3 spans 15 residues. Between the trimmed V and J ends, which lost 6 bases and 1 base, there was a span of 15 bases. CDR3 nucleotides: TGTGCCAGCAGCCGCCCCCGAGGGGGCCAAGAGACCCAGTACTTC. Protein sequence: CASSRPRGGQETQYF.

This clone appeared many times. The sample has other DNA sequences that encode this CDR3 too. The V call is TRBV19, the J call TRBJ1-5, with 11 nucleotides matching TRBD1. This CDR3 spans 15 amino acids. Germline V lookup: CDR1 LNHDA, CDR2 SQIVND (reference sequence). The ends lost 6 bases at V and 4 bases at J; junction bases unmatched: 5. In nucleotides, the CDR3 is TGTGCCAGTAGACCCGGGACAGGGGGTAATCAGCCCCAGCATTTT. This codes for CASRPGTGGNQPQHF.

The CDR3 bases are TGTGCCAGCGGCGGGGGGGCCTGGGAGACCCAGTACTTC. The encoded protein is CASGGGAWETQYF. The chain links TRBV3-1 (or the pseudogene TRBV3-2) to TRBJ2-5, with 9 bases that match TRBD2. Germline CDR1 is LGHDT and CDR2 is YNNKEL (reference sequence). V shed 8 bases and J 5 bases; nucleotides not matched to a gene: 6. The CDR3 contains 13 residues.

The chain carries TRBV19 and TRBJ1-1; 8 bases are a match to TRBD1. Germline V gene data show CDR1 as LNHDA and CDR2 as SQIVND (reference sequence). The V segment lost 7 bases and the J segment 1 base; nucleotides outside the gene matches: 5. CDR3 size: 14 residues. The CDR3 here is CASMEDRANTEAFF. For the CDR3, the DNA is TGTGCCAGTATGGAGGACAGGGCGAACACTGAAGCTTTCTTT.

Only a few counts were recorded for this clone. J is TRBJ2-2 and V is TRBV27; 10 positions agree with TRBD1. Germline CDR1 reads MNHEY; CDR2 reads SMNVEV (reference sequence). V shed 6 bases, J shed 6 bases, and the junction held 10 bases outside the gene matches. The CDR3 totals 16 residues. CDR3 coding DNA: TGTGCCAGCAGGGTCACCGGGACAGGGGTCTCCGGGGAGCTGTTTTTT. Its protein product is CASRVTGTGVSGELFF.

The chain recombines TRBV24-1 with TRBJ2-1; 10 positions agree with TRBD1. The germline V gene encodes CDR1 KGHDR and CDR2 SFDVKD. V was pared by 0 bases and J by 4 bases, with 2 bases of the junction left unmatched. The CDR3 length is 16 residues. As DNA, the CDR3 is TGTGCCACCAGTGATTTGCGGGGACAGGGGTACAATGAGCAGTTCTTC. Its protein product is CATSDLRGQGYNEQFF.

The gene calls are TRBV5-1 and TRBJ2-1, with 10 bases that match TRBD2. There are 12 residues in the CDR3. The germline V gene has CDR1 SGHRS and CDR2 YFSETQ. Germline trimming cut 4 bases from V and 15 bases from J; bases unmatched to any gene: 7. This CDR3 reads CASSPERGGGFF. The CDR3 DNA follows: TGCGCCAGCAGCCCGGAGCGGGGGGGCGGGTTCTTC.

The chain combines TRBV6-5 with TRBJ2-5, with a possible D match to TRBD1 (6 bases). Germline CDR1 and CDR2: MNHEY and SVGAGI. V lost 4 bases and J 0 bases, leaving 12 bases between the germline ends. This CDR3 region has 15 residues. CDR3 nucleotide sequence: TGTGCCAGCAGTTCTCGACAGGAGTACCAAGAGACCCAGTACTTC. Translating gives CASSSRQEYQETQYF.

The chain links TRBV6-6 to TRBJ2-2; D is unresolved. Trimming removed 7 bases at V and 5 bases at J, with 8 bases between. Germline CDR1 MNHNY, CDR2 SVGAGI (reference sequence). CDR3 length: 12 residues. CDR3 in DNA: TGTGCCAGCAATGCAGGAACCGGGGAGCTGTTTTTT. As protein: CASNAGTGELFF.

The V gene is TRBV7-2, the J gene TRBJ1-2; possible D gene TRBD1, 5 bases. CDR1 SGHTA and CDR2 FQGNSA come from the germline V gene. V lost 2 bases and J 6 bases, leaving 19 bases between the germline ends. The CDR3 spans 16 residues. CDR3 loop: CASSLRAGPGGNGYTF. CDR3 DNA sequence: TGTGCCAGCAGCTTAAGGGCGGGGCCGGGAGGGAATGGCTACACCTTC.

The chain combines TRBV21-1 with TRBJ1-5; TRBD1, as called in the table, went unchecked against the DNA. TRBV21-1 is annotated as a pseudogene. The CDR3 consists of 16 residues. CDR3 residues: CASSTILPGSNQPQHF. As DNA, the CDR3 is TGTGCCAGCAGCACGATTTTGCCAGGGAGCAATCAGCCCCAGCATTTT.

The V gene is TRBV19, the J gene TRBJ2-5; 9 nucleotides line up with TRBD1. Unmatched junction bases numbered 5, after V lost 8 bases and J lost 1 base. The CDR3 totals 14 residues. Germline CDR1 LNHDA, CDR2 SQIVND (reference sequence). CDR3 residues: CASQDRGPQETQYF. In DNA form, the CDR3 reads TGTGCCAGTCAGGACAGGGGTCCCCAAGAGACCCAGTACTTC.

The chain uses TRBV19 and TRBJ2-3; 9 nucleotides agree with TRBD2. J was trimmed by 1 base and V by 6 bases; bases with no gene match: 5. Germline CDR1 is LNHDA and CDR2 is SQIVND (reference sequence). The CDR3 totals 15 residues. The CDR3 protein is CASREASGGTDTQYF. DNA for the CDR3: TGTGCCAGTAGAGAAGCTAGCGGGGGCACAGATACGCAGTATTTT.

The chain employs TRBV7-3 and TRBJ2-5; 8 bases agree with TRBD2. The CDR3 contains 13 residues. The V and J ends lost 4 bases and 7 bases, in that order; junction bases with no gene match: 5. Germline lookup yields CDR1 SGHTA and CDR2 FQGTGA. The CDR3 here is CASSSGLAGTQYF. CDR3 sequence (DNA): TGTGCCAGCAGCTCCGGACTAGCAGGGACCCAGTACTTC.